The source of this T cell receptor beta chain is a study of shared clonotypes between healthy human individuals. Clones were read by immunoSEQ multiplex PCR, and TCRdb kept only the in-frame ones, dropping some. The sample holds hundreds of thousands of clones; around 87% are singletons and the top ten take roughly 17%. The source is a man aged 18 to 29 in good health. What was sequenced was memory CD8+ T cells sorted from blood. Specified subset: CD45RO+ cells pooled with CCR7-negative TemRA cells.

CDR3 DNA sequence: TGCGCCAGCAGTGAGCCCCAGGGTGGTGGGTGTACGCAGTATTTT. Amino acids: CASSEPQGGGCTQYF. The chain uses TRBV10-1 and TRBJ2-3, with D possibly being TRBD1 (5 bases). V lost 2 bases to trimming and J lost 8 bases, with 17 bases between them. Germline CDR1 WNHNN, CDR2 SYGVQD (reference sequence). The CDR3 runs 15 residues.